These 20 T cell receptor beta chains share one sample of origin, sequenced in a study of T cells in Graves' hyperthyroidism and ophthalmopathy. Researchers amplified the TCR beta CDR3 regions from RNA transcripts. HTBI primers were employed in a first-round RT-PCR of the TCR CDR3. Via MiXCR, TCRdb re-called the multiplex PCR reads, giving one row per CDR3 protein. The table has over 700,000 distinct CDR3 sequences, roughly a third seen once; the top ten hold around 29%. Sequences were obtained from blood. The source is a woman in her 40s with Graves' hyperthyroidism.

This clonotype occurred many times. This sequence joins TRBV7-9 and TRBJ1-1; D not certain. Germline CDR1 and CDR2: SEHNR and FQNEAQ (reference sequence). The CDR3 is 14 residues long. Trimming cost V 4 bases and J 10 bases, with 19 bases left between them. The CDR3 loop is CASSSTGQAPRAFF. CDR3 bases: TGTGCCAGCAGCTCGACCGGTCAGGCTCCCCGAGCTTTCTTT. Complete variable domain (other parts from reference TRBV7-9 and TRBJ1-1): DTGVSQNPRHKITKRGQNVTFRCDPISEHNRLYWYRQTLGQGPEFLTYFQNEAQLEKSRLLSDRFSAERPKGSFSTLEIQRTEQGDSAMYLCASSSTGQAPRAFFGQGTRLTVV.

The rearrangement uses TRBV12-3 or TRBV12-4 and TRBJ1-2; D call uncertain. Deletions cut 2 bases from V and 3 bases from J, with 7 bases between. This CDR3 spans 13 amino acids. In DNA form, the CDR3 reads TGTGCCAGCAGTTTAAATAGGCACTATGGCTACACCTTC. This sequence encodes CASSLNRHYGYTF.

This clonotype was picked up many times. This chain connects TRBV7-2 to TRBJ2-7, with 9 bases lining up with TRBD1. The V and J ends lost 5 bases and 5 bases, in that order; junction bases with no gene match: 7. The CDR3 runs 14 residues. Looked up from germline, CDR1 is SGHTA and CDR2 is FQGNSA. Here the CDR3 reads CASSLRTGDNEQYF. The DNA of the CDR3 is TGTGCCAGCAGCCTAAGGACAGGGGACAACGAGCAGTACTTC.

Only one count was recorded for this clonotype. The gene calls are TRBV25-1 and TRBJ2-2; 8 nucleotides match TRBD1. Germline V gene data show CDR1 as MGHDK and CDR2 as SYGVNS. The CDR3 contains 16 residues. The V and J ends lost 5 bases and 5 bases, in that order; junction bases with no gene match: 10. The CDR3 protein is CASSPRGRGRTGELFF. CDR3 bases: TGTGCCAGCAGTCCTCGGGGCAGGGGGCGAACCGGGGAGCTGTTTTTT.

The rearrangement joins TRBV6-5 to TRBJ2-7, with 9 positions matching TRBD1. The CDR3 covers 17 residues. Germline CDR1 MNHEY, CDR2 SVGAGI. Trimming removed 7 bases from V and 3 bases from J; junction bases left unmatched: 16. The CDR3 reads CASMGFSGTGFRYEQYF. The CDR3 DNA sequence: TGTGCCAGCATGGGCTTTTCCGGGACAGGGTTCCGCTACGAGCAGTACTTC.

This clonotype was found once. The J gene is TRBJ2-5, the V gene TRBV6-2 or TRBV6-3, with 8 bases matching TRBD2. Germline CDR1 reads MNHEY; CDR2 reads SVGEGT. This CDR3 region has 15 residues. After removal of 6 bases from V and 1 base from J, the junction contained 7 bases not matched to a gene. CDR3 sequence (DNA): TGTGCCAGCAGCGTAGCGGGAATTTCCCAAGAGACCCAGTACTTC. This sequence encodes CASSVAGISQETQYF.

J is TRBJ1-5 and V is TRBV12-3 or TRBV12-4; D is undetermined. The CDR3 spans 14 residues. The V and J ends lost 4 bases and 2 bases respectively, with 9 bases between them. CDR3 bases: TGTGCCAGCAGTTATGAGCATGGCAATCAGCCCCAGCATTTT. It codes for CASSYEHGNQPQHF.

As DNA, the CDR3 is TGTGCCACCAGCAGACCCCCCCGACCGATCTATGGCTACACCTTC. As protein: CATSRPPRPIYGYTF. V is TRBV15 and J is TRBJ1-2; D is ambiguous. The CDR3 runs to 15 residues. In germline, CDR1 is LNHNV, CDR2 YYDKDF (reference sequence). V was cut by 2 bases and J by 4 bases, with 14 bases left in between. Drawing the rest from reference TRBV15 and TRBJ1-2, the complete variable domain is DAMVIQNPRYQVTQFGKPVTLSCSQTLNHNVMYWYQQKSSQAPKLLFHYYDKDFNNEADTPDNFQSRRPNTSFCFLDIRSPGLGDTAMYLCATSRPPRPIYGYTFGSGTRLTVV.

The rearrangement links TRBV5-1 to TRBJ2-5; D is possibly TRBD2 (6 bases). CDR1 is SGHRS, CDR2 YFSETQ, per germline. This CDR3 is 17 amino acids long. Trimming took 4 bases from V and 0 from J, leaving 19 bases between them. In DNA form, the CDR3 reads TGCGCCAGCAGCCTTCGGGGGACTGATTCGTACCAAGAGACCCAGTACTTC. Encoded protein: CASSLRGTDSYQETQYF.

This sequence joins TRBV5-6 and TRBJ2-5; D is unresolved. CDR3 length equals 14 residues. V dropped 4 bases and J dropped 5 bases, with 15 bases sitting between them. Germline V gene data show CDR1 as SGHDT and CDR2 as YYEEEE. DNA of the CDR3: TGTGCCAGCAGCCTCCCATCGGGTACCGAGACCCAGTACTTC. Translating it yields CASSLPSGTETQYF.

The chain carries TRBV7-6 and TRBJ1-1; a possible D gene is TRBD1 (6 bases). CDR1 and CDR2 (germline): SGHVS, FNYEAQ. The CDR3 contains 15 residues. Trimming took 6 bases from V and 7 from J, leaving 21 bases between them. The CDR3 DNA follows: TGTGCCAGCAGACTCCATGCCGGGGGCAGTCTTGAAGCTTTCTTT. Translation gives CASRLHAGGSLEAFF.

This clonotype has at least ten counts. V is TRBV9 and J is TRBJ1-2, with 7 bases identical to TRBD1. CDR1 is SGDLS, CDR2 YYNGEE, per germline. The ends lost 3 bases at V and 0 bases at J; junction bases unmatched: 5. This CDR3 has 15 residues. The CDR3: CASSAGTETNYGYTF. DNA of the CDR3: TGTGCCAGCAGCGCCGGGACAGAAACTAACTATGGCTACACCTTC.

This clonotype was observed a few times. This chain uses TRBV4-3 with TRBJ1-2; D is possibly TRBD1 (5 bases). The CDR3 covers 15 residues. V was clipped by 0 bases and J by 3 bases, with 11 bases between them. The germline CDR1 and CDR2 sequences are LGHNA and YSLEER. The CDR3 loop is CASSQDYGGDYGYTF. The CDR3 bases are TGCGCCAGCAGCCAAGATTACGGGGGGGACTATGGCTACACCTTC.

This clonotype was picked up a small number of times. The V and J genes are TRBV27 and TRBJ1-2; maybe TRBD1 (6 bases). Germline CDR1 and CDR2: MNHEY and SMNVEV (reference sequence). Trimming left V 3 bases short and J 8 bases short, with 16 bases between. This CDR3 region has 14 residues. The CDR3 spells CASSFYTGSGGYTF. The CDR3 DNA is TGTGCCAGCAGTTTCTACACAGGGTCCGGAGGCTACACCTTC.

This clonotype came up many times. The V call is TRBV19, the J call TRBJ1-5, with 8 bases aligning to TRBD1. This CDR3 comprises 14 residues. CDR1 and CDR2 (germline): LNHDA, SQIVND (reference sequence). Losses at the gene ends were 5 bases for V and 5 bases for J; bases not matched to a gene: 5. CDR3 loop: CASSEGTGDQPQHF. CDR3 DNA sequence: TGTGCCAGTAGTGAGGGGACAGGTGATCAGCCCCAGCATTTT.

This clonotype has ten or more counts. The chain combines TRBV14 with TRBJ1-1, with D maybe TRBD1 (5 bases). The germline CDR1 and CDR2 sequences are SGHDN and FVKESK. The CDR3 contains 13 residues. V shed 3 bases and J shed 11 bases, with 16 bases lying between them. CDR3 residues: CASSHLRDGGAFF. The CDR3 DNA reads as TGTGCCAGCAGCCATCTCCGGGACGGGGGGGCTTTCTTT. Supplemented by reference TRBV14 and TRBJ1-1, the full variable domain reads EAGVTQFPSHSVIEKGQTVTLRCDPISGHDNLYWYRRVMGKEIKFLLHFVKESKQDESGMPNNRFLAERTGGTYSTLKVQPAELEDSGVYFCASSHLRDGGAFFGQGTRLTVV.

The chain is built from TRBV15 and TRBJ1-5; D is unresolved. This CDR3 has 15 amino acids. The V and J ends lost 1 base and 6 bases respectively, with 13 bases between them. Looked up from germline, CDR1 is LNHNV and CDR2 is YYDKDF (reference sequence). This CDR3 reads CATSRAGNSVQPQHF. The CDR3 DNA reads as TGTGCCACCAGCAGAGCCGGGAACTCGGTTCAGCCCCAGCATTTT.

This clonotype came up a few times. DNA of the CDR3: TGTGCCAGTAGTATAACCCGGGGTTGGAGTGAAAAACTGTTTTTT. Its translation: CASSITRGWSEKLFF. The chain joins TRBV19 to TRBJ1-4, with D hard to call. Trimming took 2 bases from V and 7 from J, leaving 14 bases between them. CDR3 length: 15 amino acids. Per germline, CDR1 LNHDA and CDR2 SQIVND (reference sequence).

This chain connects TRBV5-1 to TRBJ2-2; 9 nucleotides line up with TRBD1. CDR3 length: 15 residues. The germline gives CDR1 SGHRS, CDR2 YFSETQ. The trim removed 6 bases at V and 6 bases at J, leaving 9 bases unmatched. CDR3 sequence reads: CASTLRDREAGELFF. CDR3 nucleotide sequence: TGCGCCAGCACCCTCCGGGACAGGGAGGCCGGGGAGCTGTTTTTT. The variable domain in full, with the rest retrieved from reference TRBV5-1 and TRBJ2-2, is KAGVTQTPRYLIKTRGQQVTLSCSPISGHRSVSWYQQTPGQGLQFLFEYFSETQRNKGNFPGRFSGRQFSNSRSEMNVSTLELGDSALYLCASTLRDREAGELFFGEGSRLTVL.

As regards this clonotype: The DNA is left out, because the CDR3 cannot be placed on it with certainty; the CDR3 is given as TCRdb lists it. The CDR3 is CASSQGGRGGPGSCFF. This rearrangement joins TRBV7-3 to TRBJ2-2; the table's D call, TRBD1, was not checked against the DNA. CDR1 and CDR2 from the germline V gene are SGHTA and FQGTGA. The CDR3 length is 16 residues, termini included.